This is a list of T cell receptor beta chains from one sample in a study of OX40 agonist ivuxolimab in advanced cancers. The repertoire was sequenced with immunoSEQ multiplex PCR; TCRdb's copy has only in-frame clones and lacks some. The sample yields 45,000 to 70,000 clones, about 86% seen once. The source material was CD4+ or CD8+ T cells sorted from blood, sampled in a trial of the OX40 agonist ivuxolimab. These receptors all stem from an adult with an advanced solid tumor such as melanoma, head and neck, liver or kidney cancer. Each CDR3 is given with its conserved first and last residue. D genes are given only for firm matches. Rows give clone size only sometimes, using once, few, many, or a class for an expanded clone.

TRBV18	few	.	TRBJ1-5	CASSPDSLGNQPQHF	TGTGCCAGCTCCCCCGACAGCCTCGGCAATCAGCCCCAGCATTTT
TRBV5-6	.	.	TRBJ2-3	CASSLPGTDTQYF	TGTGCCAGCAGCTTGCCCGGAACAGATACGCAGTATTTT
TRBV2	.	TRBD2	TRBJ2-3	CASTHSGGAGDTQYF	TGTGCCAGCACCCATAGCGGGGGGGCGGGAGATACGCAGTATTTT
TRBV7-3	.	.	TRBJ2-6	CASRPGSTGANVLTF	TGTGCCAGCAGACCCGGGAGTACCGGGGCCAACGTCCTGACTTTC
TRBV10-3	once	TRBD1	TRBJ2-7	CAISDRTGGFYEQYF	TGTGCCATCAGTGACCGGACAGGGGGCTTCTACGAGCAGTACTTC
TRBV27	.	.	TRBJ1-2	CASSYLPFGRSGYTF	TGTGCCAGCAGTTACCTCCCCTTTGGGAGGAGTGGCTACACCTTC
TRBV29-1	.	TRBD1	TRBJ2-7	CSVGKGANYEQYF	TGCAGCGTTGGTAAGGGGGCCAACTACGAGCAGTACTTC
TRBV4-1	.	.	TRBJ2-2	CASSQGHSSQEELFF	TGCGCCAGCAGCCAAGGACACAGCTCGCAGGAGGAGCTGTTTTTT
TRBV6-5	.	TRBD1	TRBJ1-4	CASLDRDQRKLFF	TGTGCCAGCCTGGACAGGGACCAAAGAAAACTGTTTTTT
TRBV18	.	.	TRBJ2-7	CASSLTPDSAAEQYF	TGTGCCAGCTCACTTACACCGGACTCTGCGGCTGAGCAGTACTTC
TRBV6-1	.	.	TRBJ1-1	CASSEWYSMNTEAFF	TGTGCCAGCAGTGAATGGTACAGCATGAACACTGAAGCTTTCTTT
TRBV6-5	.	TRBD1	TRBJ1-2	CASSYSWTGDGYTF	TGTGCCAGCAGTTACTCATGGACAGGGGATGGCTACACCTTC
TRBV6-6	.	TRBD1	TRBJ2-7	CASSNPKGANDEQYF	TGTGCCAGCAGTAACCCCAAGGGGGCAAACGACGAGCAGTACTTC
TRBV5-8	.	TRBD1	TRBJ1-6	CASRVGQFNSPLHF	TGTGCCAGCAGGGTGGGACAGTTTAATTCACCCCTCCACTTT
TRBV29-1	.	.	TRBJ1-2	CSVVPEQVLRYGYTF	TGCAGCGTTGTCCCGGAACAGGTTTTGAGATATGGCTACACCTTC
TRBV14	.	.	TRBJ1-1	CASSQRMNSRGTEAFF	TGTGCCAGCAGCCAACGAATGAATTCACGGGGAACTGAAGCTTTCTTT
TRBV4-1	.	.	TRBJ1-5	CASSPLNLVHPQHF	TGCGCCAGCAGTCCCCTCAATTTGGTACACCCCCAGCATTTT
TRBV2	.	TRBD1	TRBJ1-4	CASRSQGALSEKLFF	TGTGCCAGCAGGTCGCAGGGGGCGCTTAGTGAAAAACTGTTTTTT
TRBV30	.	.	TRBJ1-5	CAWSSNSNQPQHF	TGTGCCTGGAGCTCTAATAGCAATCAGCCCCAGCATTTT
TRBV28	.	TRBD1	TRBJ2-7	CASSLSTGGIPYEQYF	TGTGCCAGCAGTTTATCGACAGGGGGCATCCCCTACGAGCAGTACTTC